This TCR beta chain was identified in a study of shared clonotypes between healthy human individuals. General study findings and limits: Unshared clonotypes carried lower generation probabilities than those common to all four donors. The study found about 5% of naive CD4 clonotypes shared across a few donors. The sole specimen, blood, was sampled, and tissue repertoires likely differ.

With 3 bases clipped from V and 4 bases from J, the junction kept 7 bases outside the gene matches. Germline V CDR1 and CDR2: SQVTM, ANQGSEA. The CDR3 has 14 residues. TCRdb's table, derived via immunoSEQ multiplex PCR, lists solely in-frame clones and lacks some. The sample contains some 2,100,000 clones, roughly 91% of which appear only once. Terminally differentiated effector memory CD45RA+ cells were excluded from the naive CD8 cells, which were CD45RO-negative and positively selected for CCR7. Details on this clone: As yet, its antigen is unknown.

The receptor's source is a man aged 18 to 29 in good health. Some clones in this sample may be carry-over from other donors' samples. Input material: naive CD8+ T cells from PBMCs. The rearrangement uses TRBV29-1 and TRBJ2-7; 9 bases map to TRBD2. CDR3 DNA sequence: TGCAGCGTTGAGAGGCGGGAGGGCCAGTACGAGCAGTACTTC. This gives the protein CSVERREGQYEQYF.